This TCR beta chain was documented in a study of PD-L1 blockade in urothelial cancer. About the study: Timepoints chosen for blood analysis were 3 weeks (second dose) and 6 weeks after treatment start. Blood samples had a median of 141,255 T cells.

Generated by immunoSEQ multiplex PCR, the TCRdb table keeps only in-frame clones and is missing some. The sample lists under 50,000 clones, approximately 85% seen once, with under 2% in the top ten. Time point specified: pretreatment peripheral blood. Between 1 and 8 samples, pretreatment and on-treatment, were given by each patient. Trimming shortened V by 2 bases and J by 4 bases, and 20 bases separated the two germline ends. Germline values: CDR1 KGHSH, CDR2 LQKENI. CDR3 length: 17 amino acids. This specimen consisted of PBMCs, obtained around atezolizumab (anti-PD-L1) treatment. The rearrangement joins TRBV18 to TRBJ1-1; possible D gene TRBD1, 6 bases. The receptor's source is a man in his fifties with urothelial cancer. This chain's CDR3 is CASSPRRLGAQGTEAFF. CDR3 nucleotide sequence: TGTGCCAGCTCACCAAGAAGGTTGGGGGCGCAGGGCACTGAAGCTTTCTTT.